What follows are 5 T cell receptor beta chains derived from one specimen sequenced in a study of blood T cell repertoires in COVID-19. TCRdb's table, derived via immunoSEQ multiplex PCR, lists solely in-frame clones and lacks some. The repertoire consists of over 90,000 clones, with roughly 76% occurring once and the leading ten covering more than 4%. Sample: peripheral blood. All receptors come from an elderly man with COVID-19, enrolled during active disease.

The chain couples TRBV14 to TRBJ1-1, with TRBD1 matching 8 bases. The CDR3 totals 14 residues. Losses at the gene ends were 5 bases for V and 5 bases for J; bases not matched to a gene: 7. The germline V gene has CDR1 SGHDN and CDR2 FVKESK. DNA for the CDR3: TGTGCCAGCAGCTTCAACAGGGGGGGGACTGAAGCTTTCTTT. Translated, it gives CASSFNRGGTEAFF.

The chain recombines TRBV24-1 with TRBJ1-1; the D is unclear. The CDR3 extends over 12 amino acids. The germline V and J ends were trimmed by 7 bases and 7 bases, with 12 bases remaining between them. Germline V CDR1 and CDR2: KGHDR, SFDVKD. The CDR3 loop is CATSTVHGEAFF. For the CDR3, the DNA is TGTGCCACCAGCACTGTCCACGGTGAAGCTTTCTTT.

V is TRBV4-2 and J is TRBJ2-7; TRBD1 agrees at 10 bases. The trim removed 2 bases at V and 3 bases at J, leaving 4 bases unmatched. The CDR3 consists of 15 residues. Germline V gives CDR1 LGHNA, CDR2 YNFKEQ. CDR3 protein: CASSQRQGAIYEQYF. CDR3 in DNA: TGTGCCAGCAGCCAACGACAGGGGGCAATCTACGAGCAGTACTTC.

This chain links TRBV19 with TRBJ2-7; 8 positions agree with TRBD2. V lost 3 bases to trimming and J lost 2 bases; unmatched junction nucleotides: 24. The CDR3 loop spans 21 amino acids. Germline CDR1 and CDR2: LNHDA and SQIVND (reference sequence). The CDR3 protein is CASSMVPKTSDRFGLTYEQYF. As DNA, the CDR3 is TGTGCCAGTAGTATGGTCCCCAAGACTAGCGATCGTTTTGGTTTAACCTACGAGCAGTACTTC.

The chain employs TRBV7-8 and TRBJ1-5, with 9 bases fitting TRBD1. CDR3 length equals 15 residues. Germline CDR1 reads SGHVS; CDR2 reads FQNEAQ. Germline trimming cut 1 base from V and 4 bases from J; bases unmatched to any gene: 2. CDR3 nucleotides: TGTGCCAGCAGCTTAGGGACAGGGGCGAATCAGCCCCAGCATTTT. It encodes CASSLGTGANQPQHF.